This passage covers 17 T cell receptor beta chains from one sample sequenced in a study of T cells in Graves' hyperthyroidism and ophthalmopathy. Researchers amplified the TCR beta CDR3 regions from RNA transcripts. Carried out on the TCR CDR3, a first-round RT-PCR used the HTBI primer set. Via MiXCR, TCRdb re-called the multiplex PCR reads, giving one row per CDR3 protein. The sample shows more than 350,000 distinct CDR3 sequences, 15% of them seen only once. The specimen was blood. The receptors shown here come from a woman between 55 and 75 years old with Graves' ophthalmopathy.

This clonotype came up many times. V usage is TRBV2 and J usage is TRBJ2-7; 9 positions match TRBD1. The CDR3 is made up of 13 amino acids. With V trimmed by 6 bases and J by 3 bases, 3 bases remained unmatched. Germline assignment: CDR1 SNHLY and CDR2 FYNNEI. In DNA, the CDR3 is TGTGCCAGCAGGGGGACAGGGCTCTACGAGCAGTACTTC. Protein product: CASRGTGLYEQYF.

This clonotype was picked up many times. The J gene is TRBJ2-5, the V gene TRBV30, with TRBD1 matching over 9 bases. The CDR3 is 15 residues long. Germline-derived CDR1 and CDR2 are GTSNPN and SVGIG (reference sequence). Trimming took 3 bases from V and 1 from J; bases not matched to a gene: 6. The CDR3 spells CAWSRETGGQETQYF. CDR3 coding DNA: TGTGCCTGGAGCCGGGAGACAGGGGGCCAAGAGACCCAGTACTTC. Full variable domain (outside the CDR3, taken from reference TRBV30 and TRBJ2-5): SQTIHQWPATLVQPVGSPLSLECTVEGTSNPNLYWYRQAAGRGLQLLFYSVGIGQISSEVPQNLSASRPQDRQFILSSKKLLLSDSGFYLCAWSRETGGQETQYFGPGTRLLVL.

This clonotype was counted between two and nine times. This chain joins TRBV28 and TRBJ2-2; no reliable D call. V was clipped by 7 bases and J by 2 bases, with 11 bases between them. This CDR3 region has 14 residues. CDR1 and CDR2 from the germline V gene are MDHEN and SYDVKM. The CDR3 loop reads CASIEHHNTGELFF. Written as DNA, the CDR3 is TGTGCCAGCATCGAACATCACAACACCGGGGAGCTGTTTTTT. The variable domain in full, with the rest retrieved from reference TRBV28 and TRBJ2-2, is DVKVTQSSRYLVKRTGEKVFLECVQDMDHENMFWYRQDPGLGLRLIYFSYDVKMKEKGDIPEGYSVSREKKERFSLILESASTNQTSMYLCASIEHHNTGELFFGEGSRLTVL.

This clonotype occurred many times. The chain joins TRBV2 to TRBJ2-1, with 7 bases lining up with TRBD1. Per the germline V gene, CDR1 is SNHLY and CDR2 is FYNNEI. V shed 7 bases, J shed 2 bases, and the junction held 2 bases outside the gene matches. The CDR3 totals 13 residues. The CDR3: CASNRGTYNEQFF. The DNA of the CDR3 is TGTGCCAGCAACAGGGGTACCTACAATGAGCAGTTCTTC.

The CDR3 protein is CASSYEVLSGDGYTF. In DNA, the CDR3 is TGTGCCAGCAGTTACGAAGTCCTATCGGGGGACGGCTACACCTTC. V usage is TRBV6-2 or TRBV6-3 and J usage is TRBJ1-2; D may be TRBD1 (5 bases). V was pared by 2 bases and J by 8 bases, with 18 bases between. This CDR3 spans 15 amino acids. Germline CDR1 and CDR2: MNHEY and SVGEGT.

The sample holds many counts of this clonotype. The chain employs TRBV6-1 and TRBJ2-7; 9 bases map to TRBD1. With 6 bases clipped from V and 6 bases from J, the junction kept 6 bases outside the gene matches. There are 13 residues in the CDR3. Germline CDR1 and CDR2: MNHNS and SASEGT. CDR3 amino acids: CASRRTGDGEQYF. CDR3 DNA sequence: TGTGCCAGCAGACGGACAGGGGACGGCGAGCAGTACTTC.

This rearrangement joins TRBV12-3 or TRBV12-4 to TRBJ2-1; TRBD1 is a possible D gene (5 bases). The CDR3 runs to 14 residues. The V end lost 2 bases, the J end lost 5 bases, and 10 bases lay between the germline ends. The CDR3 DNA reads TGTGCCAGCAGTTTACGGCAGGGCCACAATGAGCAGTTCTTC. Translated, it gives CASSLRQGHNEQFF.

DNA for the CDR3: TGTGCCAGCAGTGAGCGACAGGTTTATGGCTACACCTTC. This translates into CASSERQVYGYTF. The chain couples TRBV2 to TRBJ1-2; D might be TRBD1 (6 bases). Germline V gene lookup returns CDR1 SNHLY and CDR2 FYNNEI. V lost 3 bases and J lost 5, with 10 bases in between. The CDR3 has 13 amino acids.

The rearrangement uses TRBV30 and TRBJ1-2; weak D call: TRBD1 (6 bases). V was shortened by 4 bases and J by 7 bases, with 19 bases between the two germline ends. CDR1 and CDR2 (germline): GTSNPN, SVGIG (reference sequence). The CDR3 is made up of 14 amino acids. The CDR3 nucleotides are TGTGCCTGGAATAGGGGACATTCATCGGGTGGCTACACCTTC. This translates into CAWNRGHSSGGYTF.

At least ten counts were recorded for this clonotype. This chain joins TRBV28 and TRBJ1-2, with 7 bases fitting TRBD1. Germline trimming cut 6 bases from V and 4 bases from J; bases unmatched to any gene: 5. Germline assignment: CDR1 MDHEN and CDR2 SYDVKM. This CDR3 has 13 residues. The DNA of the CDR3 is TGTGCCAGCAGATCCGGGACAGCCTATGGCTACACCTTC. Its translation: CASRSGTAYGYTF.

Only a few counts were recorded for this clonotype. The chain is built from TRBV30 and TRBJ2-3, with 11 nucleotides matching TRBD2. Per the germline V gene, CDR1 is GTSNPN and CDR2 is SVGIG (reference sequence). The CDR3 contains 15 residues. With 5 bases clipped from V and 2 bases from J, the junction kept 6 bases outside the gene matches. CDR3 loop: CAWSGLAELTDTQYF. The CDR3, as DNA: TGTGCCTGGTCGGGACTAGCGGAACTCACAGATACGCAGTATTTT.

This clonotype was counted a single time. The chain combines TRBV20-1 with TRBJ2-2; D is possibly TRBD2 (5 bases). Trimming stripped 5 bases from V and 0 bases from J, with 16 bases between. CDR1 DFQATT and CDR2 SNEGSKA come from the germline V gene (reference sequence). CDR3 length: 16 residues. DNA for the CDR3: TGCAGTGCTCCTAGCCGTAGCGAAGCGAACACCGGGGAGCTGTTTTTT. Amino acids: CSAPSRSEANTGELFF.

This clonotype was picked up many times. The genes are TRBV7-9 and TRBJ2-3; no firm D call. V lost 5 bases and J 4 bases, leaving 7 bases between the germline ends. In germline, CDR1 is SEHNR, CDR2 FQNEAQ (reference sequence). The CDR3 spans 12 residues. CDR3 loop: CASSPQSDTQYF. CDR3 DNA sequence: TGTGCCAGCAGCCCCCAATCAGATACGCAGTATTTT. Together with reference TRBV7-9 and TRBJ2-3, the CDR3 gives the full variable domain: DTGVSQNPRHKITKRGQNVTFRCDPISEHNRLYWYRQTLGQGPEFLTYFQNEAQLEKSRLLSDRFSAERPKGSFSTLEIQRTEQGDSAMYLCASSPQSDTQYFGPGTRLTVL.

V and J are TRBV6-1 and TRBJ1-5; 7 positions match TRBD1. Germline CDR1 reads MNHNS; CDR2 reads SASEGT. The trim removed 2 bases at V and 4 bases at J, leaving 5 bases unmatched. The length of the CDR3 is 15 residues. The CDR3 nucleotides read TGTGCCAGCAGTGAATTTGGGACAGCTAATCAGCCCCAGCATTTT. Encoded protein: CASSEFGTANQPQHF.

There are many counts of this clonotype. The rearrangement links TRBV11-2 to TRBJ2-1, with D possibly TRBD1 on 5 matching bases. V was pared by 0 bases and J by 5 bases, with 11 bases between. Germline CDR1 SGHAT, CDR2 FQNNGV. There are 15 residues in the CDR3. CDR3 DNA sequence: TGTGCCAGCAGCTTAGAGTTGGGGCGGCACAATGAGCAGTTCTTC. Amino acid sequence: CASSLELGRHNEQFF.

This clonotype was recorded many times. The chain uses TRBV12-3 or TRBV12-4 and TRBJ2-2, with D unclear. Between the trimmed V and J ends, which lost 4 bases and 7 bases, there was a span of 10 bases. The CDR3 runs to 13 residues. CDR3 sequence reads: CASSSKGNGELFF. CDR3 sequence (DNA): TGTGCCAGCAGTTCAAAGGGTAACGGGGAGCTGTTTTTT.

Ten or more counts support this clonotype. This rearrangement joins TRBV5-1 to TRBJ1-1; D not resolved. Per the germline V gene, CDR1 is SGHRS and CDR2 is YFSETQ. This CDR3 spans 15 amino acids. V dropped 0 bases and J dropped 5 bases, with 14 bases sitting between them. CDR3: CASSLAVTTGTEAFF. Here the CDR3 DNA reads TGCGCCAGCAGCTTGGCCGTAACTACTGGGACTGAAGCTTTCTTT.